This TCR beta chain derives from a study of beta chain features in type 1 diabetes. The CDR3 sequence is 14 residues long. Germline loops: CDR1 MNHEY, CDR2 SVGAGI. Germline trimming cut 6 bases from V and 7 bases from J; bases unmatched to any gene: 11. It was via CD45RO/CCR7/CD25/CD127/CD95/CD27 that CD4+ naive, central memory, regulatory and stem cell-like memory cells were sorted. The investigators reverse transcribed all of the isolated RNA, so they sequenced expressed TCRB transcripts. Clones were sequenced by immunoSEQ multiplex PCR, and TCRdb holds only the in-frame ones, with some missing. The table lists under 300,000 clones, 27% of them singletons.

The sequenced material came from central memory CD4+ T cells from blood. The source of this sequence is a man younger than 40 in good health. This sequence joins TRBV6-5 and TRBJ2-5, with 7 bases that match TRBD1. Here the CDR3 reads CASRSGTAPGTQYF. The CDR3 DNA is TGTGCCAGCAGGTCCGGGACAGCCCCCGGGACCCAGTACTTC.